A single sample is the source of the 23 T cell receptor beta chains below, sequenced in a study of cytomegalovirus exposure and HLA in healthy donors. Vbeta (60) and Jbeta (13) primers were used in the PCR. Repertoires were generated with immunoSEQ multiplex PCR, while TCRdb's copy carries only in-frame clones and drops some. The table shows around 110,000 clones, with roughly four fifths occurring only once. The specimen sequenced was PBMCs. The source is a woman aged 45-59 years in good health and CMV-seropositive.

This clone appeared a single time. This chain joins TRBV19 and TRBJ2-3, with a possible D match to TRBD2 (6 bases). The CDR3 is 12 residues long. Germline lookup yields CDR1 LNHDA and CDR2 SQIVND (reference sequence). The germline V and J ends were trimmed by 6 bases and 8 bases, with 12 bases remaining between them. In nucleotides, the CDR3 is TGTGCCAGTAGCCGCGAGGAGGGTACGCAGTATTTT. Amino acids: CASSREEGTQYF. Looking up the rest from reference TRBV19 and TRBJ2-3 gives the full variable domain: DGGITQSPKYLFRKEGQNVTLSCEQNLNHDAMYWYRQDPGQGLRLIYYSQIVNDFQKGDIAEGYSVSREKKESFPLTVTSAQKNPTAFYLCASSREEGTQYFGPGTRLTVL.

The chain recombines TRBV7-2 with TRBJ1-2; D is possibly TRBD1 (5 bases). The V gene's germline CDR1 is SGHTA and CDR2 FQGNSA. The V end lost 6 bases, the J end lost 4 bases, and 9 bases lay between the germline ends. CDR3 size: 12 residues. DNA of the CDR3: TGTGCCAGCAGTCCCGACAGCTATGGCTACACCTTC. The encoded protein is CASSPDSYGYTF.

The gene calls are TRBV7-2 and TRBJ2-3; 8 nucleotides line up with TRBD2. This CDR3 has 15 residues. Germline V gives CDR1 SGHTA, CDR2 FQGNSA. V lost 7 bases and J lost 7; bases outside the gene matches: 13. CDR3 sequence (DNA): TGTGCCAGCAACACTTGGGTACTAGCGGAAAATACGCAGTATTTT. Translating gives CASNTWVLAENTQYF.

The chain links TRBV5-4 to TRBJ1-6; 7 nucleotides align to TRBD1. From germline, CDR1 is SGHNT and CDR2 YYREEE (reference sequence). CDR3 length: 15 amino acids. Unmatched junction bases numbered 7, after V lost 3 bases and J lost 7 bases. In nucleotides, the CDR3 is TGTGCCAGCAGCTCAGGCCCGGGACAGAATTCACCCCTCCACTTT. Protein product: CASSSGPGQNSPLHF.

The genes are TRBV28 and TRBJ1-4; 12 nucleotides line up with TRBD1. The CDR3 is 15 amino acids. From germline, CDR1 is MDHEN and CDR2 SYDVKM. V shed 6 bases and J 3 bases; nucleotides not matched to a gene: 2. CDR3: CASRGTGGSNEKLFF. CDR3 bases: TGTGCCAGCAGGGGGACAGGGGGCTCTAATGAAAAACTGTTTTTT.

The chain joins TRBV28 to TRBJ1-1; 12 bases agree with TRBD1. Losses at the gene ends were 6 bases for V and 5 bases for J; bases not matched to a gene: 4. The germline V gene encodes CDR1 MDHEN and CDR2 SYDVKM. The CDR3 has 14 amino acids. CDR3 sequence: CASSRDRGPTEAFF. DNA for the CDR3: TGTGCCAGCAGCCGGGACAGGGGGCCAACTGAAGCTTTCTTT.

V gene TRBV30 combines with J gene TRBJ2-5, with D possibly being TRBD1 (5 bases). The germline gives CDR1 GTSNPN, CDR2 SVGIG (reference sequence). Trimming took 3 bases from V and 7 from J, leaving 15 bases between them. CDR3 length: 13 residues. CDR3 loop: CAWRDTLKGTQYF. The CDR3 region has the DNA TGTGCCTGGAGGGACACCCTAAAGGGGACCCAGTACTTC. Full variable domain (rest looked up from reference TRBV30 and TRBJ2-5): SQTIHQWPATLVQPVGSPLSLECTVEGTSNPNLYWYRQAAGRGLQLLFYSVGIGQISSEVPQNLSASRPQDRQFILSSKKLLLSDSGFYLCAWRDTLKGTQYFGPGTRLLVL.

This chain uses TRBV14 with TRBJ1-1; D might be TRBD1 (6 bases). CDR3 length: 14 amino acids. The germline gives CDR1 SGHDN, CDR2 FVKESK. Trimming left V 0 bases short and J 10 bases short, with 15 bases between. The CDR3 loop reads CASSQDRGASGAFF. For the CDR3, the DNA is TGTGCCAGCAGCCAAGATCGGGGGGCGAGCGGAGCTTTCTTT. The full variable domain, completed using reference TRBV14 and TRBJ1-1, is EAGVTQFPSHSVIEKGQTVTLRCDPISGHDNLYWYRRVMGKEIKFLLHFVKESKQDESGMPNNRFLAERTGGTYSTLKVQPAELEDSGVYFCASSQDRGASGAFFGQGTRLTVV.

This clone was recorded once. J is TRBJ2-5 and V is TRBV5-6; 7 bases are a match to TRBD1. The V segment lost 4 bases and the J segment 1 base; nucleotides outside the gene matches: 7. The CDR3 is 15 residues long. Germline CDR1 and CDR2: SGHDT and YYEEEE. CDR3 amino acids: CASSLITGVQETQYF. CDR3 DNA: TGTGCCAGCAGCCTCATCACAGGGGTCCAAGAGACCCAGTACTTC.

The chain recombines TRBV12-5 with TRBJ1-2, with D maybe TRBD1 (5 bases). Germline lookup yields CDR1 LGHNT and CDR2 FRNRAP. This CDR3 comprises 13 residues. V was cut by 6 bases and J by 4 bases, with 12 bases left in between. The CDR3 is CASGHLDSYGYTF. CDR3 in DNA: TGTGCTAGTGGACACCTCGACAGCTATGGCTACACCTTC.

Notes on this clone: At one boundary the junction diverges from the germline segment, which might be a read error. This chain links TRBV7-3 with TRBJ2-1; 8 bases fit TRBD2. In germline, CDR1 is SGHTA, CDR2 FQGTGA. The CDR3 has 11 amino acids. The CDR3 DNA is TGTGCCAGCAGTCCAGGGACTAGGCCGGTCTTC. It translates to CASSPGTRPVF. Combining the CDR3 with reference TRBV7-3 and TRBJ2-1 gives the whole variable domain GAGVSQTPSNKVTEKGKYVELRCDPISGHTALYWYRQSLGQGPEFLIYFQGTGAADDSGLPNDRFFAVRPEGSVSTLKIQRTERGDSAVYLCASSPGTRPVFGPGTRLTVL.

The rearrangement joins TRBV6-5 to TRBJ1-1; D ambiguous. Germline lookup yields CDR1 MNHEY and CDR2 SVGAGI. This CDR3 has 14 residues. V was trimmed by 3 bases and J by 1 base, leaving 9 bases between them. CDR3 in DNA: TGTGCCAGCAGTTATCAGGAGGGGAACACTGAAGCTTTCTTT. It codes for CASSYQEGNTEAFF.

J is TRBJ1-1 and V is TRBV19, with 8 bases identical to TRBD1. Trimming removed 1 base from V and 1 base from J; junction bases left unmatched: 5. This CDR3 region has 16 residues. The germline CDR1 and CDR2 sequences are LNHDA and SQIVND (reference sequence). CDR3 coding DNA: TGTGCCAGTAGTATAGCGGCAGGGGGCACGAACACTGAAGCTTTCTTT. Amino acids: CASSIAAGGTNTEAFF.

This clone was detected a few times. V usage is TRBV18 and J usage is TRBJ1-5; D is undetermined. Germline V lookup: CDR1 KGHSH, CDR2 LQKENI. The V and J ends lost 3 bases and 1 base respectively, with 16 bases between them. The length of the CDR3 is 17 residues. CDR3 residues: CASSPAAPRGSNQPQHF. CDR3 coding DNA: TGTGCCAGCTCACCGGCCGCCCCGAGAGGAAGCAATCAGCCCCAGCATTTT.

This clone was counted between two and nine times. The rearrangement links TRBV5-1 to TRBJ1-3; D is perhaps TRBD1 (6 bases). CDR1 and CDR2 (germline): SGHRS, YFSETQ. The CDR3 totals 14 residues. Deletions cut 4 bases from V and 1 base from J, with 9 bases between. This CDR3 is CASSTQGSGNTIYF. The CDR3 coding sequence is TGCGCCAGCAGCACACAGGGATCTGGAAACACCATATATTTT.

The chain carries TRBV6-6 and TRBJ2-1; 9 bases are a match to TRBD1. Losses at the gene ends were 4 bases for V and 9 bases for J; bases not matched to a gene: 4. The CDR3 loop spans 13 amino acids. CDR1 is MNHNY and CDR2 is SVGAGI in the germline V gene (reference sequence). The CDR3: CASSSGTGSEQFF. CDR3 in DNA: TGTGCCAGCAGTTCCGGGACAGGGAGTGAGCAGTTCTTC.

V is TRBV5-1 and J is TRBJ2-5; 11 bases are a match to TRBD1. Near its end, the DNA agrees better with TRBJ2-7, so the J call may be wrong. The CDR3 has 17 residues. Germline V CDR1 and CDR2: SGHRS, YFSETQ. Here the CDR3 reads CASSPGGTGGRTYEQYF. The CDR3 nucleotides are TGCGCCAGCAGCCCTGGGGGGACAGGGGGTAGGACCTACGAGCAGTACTTC.

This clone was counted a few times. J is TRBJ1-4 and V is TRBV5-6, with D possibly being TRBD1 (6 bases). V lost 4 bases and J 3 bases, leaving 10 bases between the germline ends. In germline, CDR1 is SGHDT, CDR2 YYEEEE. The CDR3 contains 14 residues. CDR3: CASSPQGSNEKLFF. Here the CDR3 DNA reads TGTGCCAGCAGCCCACAGGGATCTAATGAAAAACTGTTTTTT.

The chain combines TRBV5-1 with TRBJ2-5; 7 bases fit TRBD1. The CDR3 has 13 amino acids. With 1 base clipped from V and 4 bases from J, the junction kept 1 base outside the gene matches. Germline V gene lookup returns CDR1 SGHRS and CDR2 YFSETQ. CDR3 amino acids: CASSLPGGETQYF. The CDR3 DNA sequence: TGCGCCAGCAGCTTGCCAGGGGGAGAGACCCAGTACTTC.

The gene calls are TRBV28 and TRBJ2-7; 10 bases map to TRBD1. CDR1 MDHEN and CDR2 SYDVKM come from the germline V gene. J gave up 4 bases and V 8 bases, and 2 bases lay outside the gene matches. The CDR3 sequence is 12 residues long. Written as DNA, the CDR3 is TGTGCCAGCGGGACAGGGGATTACGAGCAGTACTTC. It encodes CASGTGDYEQYF. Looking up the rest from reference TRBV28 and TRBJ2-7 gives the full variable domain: DVKVTQSSRYLVKRTGEKVFLECVQDMDHENMFWYRQDPGLGLRLIYFSYDVKMKEKGDIPEGYSVSREKKERFSLILESASTNQTSMYLCASGTGDYEQYFGPGTRLTVT.

The CDR3 sequence: CASSPRQGLDTEAFF. For the CDR3, the DNA is TGTGCCAGCAGTCCACGACAGGGATTAGACACTGAAGCTTTCTTT. The genes are TRBV6-1 and TRBJ1-1; 7 bases line up with TRBD1. Per the germline V gene, CDR1 is MNHNS and CDR2 is SASEGT. V lost 5 bases and J lost 3; bases outside the gene matches: 9. This CDR3 is 15 amino acids long.

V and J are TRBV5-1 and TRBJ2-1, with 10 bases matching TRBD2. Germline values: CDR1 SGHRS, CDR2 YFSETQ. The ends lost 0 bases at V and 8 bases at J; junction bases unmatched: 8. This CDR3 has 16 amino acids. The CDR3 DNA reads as TGCGCCAGCAGCTTGGAGCGGGGGGGCCGACGTGATGAGCAGTTCTTC. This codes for CASSLERGGRRDEQFF.

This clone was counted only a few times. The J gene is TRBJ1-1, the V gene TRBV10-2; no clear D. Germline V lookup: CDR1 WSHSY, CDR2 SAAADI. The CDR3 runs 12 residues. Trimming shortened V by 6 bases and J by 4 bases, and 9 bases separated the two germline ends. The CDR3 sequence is CASRRLGTEAFF. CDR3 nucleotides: TGCGCCAGCAGAAGACTGGGCACTGAAGCTTTCTTT.